What follows is one TCR beta chain and its context. This receptor's antigen is unknown. Per-base qualities were not stored, and no clone one base away is much larger. The record originates from a study of OX40 agonist ivuxolimab in advanced cancers. For the study in its entirety: Ivuxolimab, which targeted the costimulatory receptor OX40 (CD134), was an agonistic, fully human IgG2 monoclonal antibody. Intravenous ivuxolimab was administered to patients every 2 weeks at six dose levels: 0.01, 0.1, 0.3, 1.5, 3 and 10 mg/kg. A male proportion of about 79% and a mean age of roughly 55 years, ranging from 23 to 79, were recorded for the dose-escalation cohort. Partial responses occurred in three dose-escalation patients: two with cutaneous melanoma and one with hepatocellular carcinoma. The paper reports the monotherapy dose-escalation portion (N of about 56 patients) of the phase I ivuxolimab trial. Peripheral TCRbeta sequencing was intended to test whether TCR sequence diversity was altered and clonal T-cell expansion was caused by ivuxolimab. Patients were allowed to have had prior anti-PD-1, anti-PD-L1 or anti-CTLA-4 therapy, and around two fifths of the dose-escalation patients had been treated with checkpoint inhibitors. Among the approximately 54 dose-escalation patients, about 20 had hepatocellular carcinoma, approximately 15 melanoma, 9 renal cell carcinoma and 9 head and neck cancer. Overall study outcomes, separate from this receptor: After ivuxolimab, expanded clones were on average more numerous among CD8+ T cells than among CD4+ T cells. Clonal expansion of both CD4+ and CD8+ blood T cells was observed from baseline to week 6 at doses 0.1 to 3.0 mg/kg. Low levels of normalized T-cell clonal expansion were also seen in some patients who did not respond. In the 0.1-3.0 mg/kg groups, partial responders had among the lowest normalized peripheral clonal expansion, particularly in CD8+ T cells. The antigen specificity of the clonally expanded peripheral T cells was not determined.

CDR1 and CDR2, looked up from the germline V gene (reference sequence), are SEHNR and FQNEAQ. The germline ends are 13 bases apart after V is trimmed by 5 bases and J by 0 bases. The CDR3, from cysteine to phenylalanine, totals 16 residues. CDR3 DNA only is kept here, 48 bases in frame from base 1. Genomic DNA was extracted from sorted cells for sequencing of the TCRbeta CDR3 region. The immunoSEQ Assay was used for sequencing of TCRbeta CDR3 regions. TCRdb carries this immuneACCESS record with in-frame sequences only. Its versions omit some clonotypes, under half of them owing to an unresolved V gene in the studies checked, with the rest unexplained. Within this sample are approximately 74,000 clones, with roughly 91% of them counted one time only. The ten top clones hold 1.5% to 2% of the sample. Patients with a history of autoimmune disease or receiving systemic immunosuppression were excluded from the trial. In every dose cohort, peripheral blood was drawn for TCR sequencing at baseline, cycle 4 day 1, and cycle 7 day 1. Samples were obtained from an open-label, multicenter, first-in-human phase I dose-escalation trial of ivuxolimab. The trial enrolled adults with locally advanced or metastatic head and neck squamous cell, hepatocellular, melanoma or renal cell carcinoma. Before TCR sequencing, CD4+ T cells and CD8+ T cells were sorted from peripheral blood as separate populations.

The source material was CD4+ or CD8+ T cells sorted from blood, sampled in a trial of the OX40 agonist ivuxolimab. The origin of this receptor is an adult with an advanced solid tumor such as melanoma, head and neck, liver or kidney cancer. The rearranged segments are TRBV7-9 and TRBJ2-2; TRBD2 is a possible D gene, resting on 7 matching bases. The base sequence is TGTGCCAGCAGCCCCCGGGGGGCGGCGAACACCGGGGAGCTGTTTTTT. This yields the protein CASSPRGAANTGELFF.